This T cell receptor beta chain was retrieved from a study of blood T cell repertoires in COVID-19. Study information: The origin of the acute and convalescent COVID-19 samples was the United States, Italy and Spain. Nucleic acid was either cDNA or gDNA, and it came from T cells, B-cell-depleted T cells, or PBMCs.

Per the original data handling: Amplification from reference gene primers served as the basis for estimated nucleated cell counts. TCRdb's table, derived via immunoSEQ multiplex PCR, lists solely in-frame clones and lacks some. The DNA was the basis for D and trimming; V, J and clone size are from that table. The sample lists just over 150,000 clones, around nine tenths occurring once. Germline V gene sequence: CDR1 ENHRY, CDR2 SYGVKD. V lost 5 bases to trimming and J lost 7 bases, with 20 bases between them. The CDR3 is made up of 15 amino acids. Material: peripheral blood. The chain joins TRBV10-3 to TRBJ1-1; weak D call: TRBD1 (6 bases). The receptor's source is a woman in her 70s with acute or convalescent COVID-19. CDR3 sequence (DNA): TGTGCCATCAGTCTACAGGGAGGGGGACCTCATGAAGCTTTCTTT. It is translated as CAISLQGGGPHEAFF.